The present T cell receptor (beta chain) was sequenced within a study of T cell changes during pregnancy in multiple sclerosis. Germline values: CDR1 MNHEY, CDR2 SVGAGI. The CDR3 has 14 residues. V lost 5 bases and J lost 7; bases outside the gene matches: 8. Assay: immunoSEQ multiplex PCR; the TCRdb copy retains only in-frame clones and omits some. This sample yields fewer than 30,000 clones, of which 88% are seen a single time; roughly 8.3% belongs to the top ten. Here the sequenced sample was CD8+ T cells from peripheral blood mononuclear cells, taken in the second trimester of pregnancy. This sequence joins TRBV6-5 and TRBJ2-7, with TRBD1 matching 10 bases. The receptor was derived from a female donor with multiple sclerosis, enrolled in a pregnancy study. CDR3 sequence (DNA): TGTGCCAGCAGTCCCGGGACAGGGGTGGGGGAGCAGTACTTC. Translating it yields CASSPGTGVGEQYF.